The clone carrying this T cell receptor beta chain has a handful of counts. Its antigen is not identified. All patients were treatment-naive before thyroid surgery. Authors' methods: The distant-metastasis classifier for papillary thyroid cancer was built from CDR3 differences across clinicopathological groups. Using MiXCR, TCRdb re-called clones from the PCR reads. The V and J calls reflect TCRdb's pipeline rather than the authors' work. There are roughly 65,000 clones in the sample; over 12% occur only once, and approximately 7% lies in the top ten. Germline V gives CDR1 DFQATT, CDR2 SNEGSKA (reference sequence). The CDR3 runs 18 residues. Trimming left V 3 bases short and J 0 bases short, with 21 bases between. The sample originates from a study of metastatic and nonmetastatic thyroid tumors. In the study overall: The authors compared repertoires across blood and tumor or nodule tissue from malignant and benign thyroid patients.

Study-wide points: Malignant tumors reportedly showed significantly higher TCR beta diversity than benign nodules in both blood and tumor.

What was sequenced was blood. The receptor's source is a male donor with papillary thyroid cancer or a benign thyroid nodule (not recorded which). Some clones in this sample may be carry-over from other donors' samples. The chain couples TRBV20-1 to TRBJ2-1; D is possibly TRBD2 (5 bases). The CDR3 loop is CSASGRGTTKISYNEQFF. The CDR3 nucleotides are TGCAGTGCTAGCGGACGGGGAACTACTAAAATCTCCTACAATGAGCAGTTCTTC.